Following are 3 T cell receptor beta chains from one sample sequenced in a study of T-cell memory formation after mild COVID-19. TCRdb passed the 5' RACE reads through MiXCR, listing each CDR3 protein once. The sample lists 200,000 to 300,000 distinct CDR3 sequences, 16% occurring once. Sequenced input: PBMCs or a T cell subset sorted from them (not recorded which). The origin of the receptors is a man aged 18 to 30 who had mild COVID-19 (a few samples of this study predate the infection). Cell type and time point are not known.

The CDR3 sequence is CSAGLAGMTDTQYF. DNA for the CDR3: TGCAGTGCGGGACTAGCGGGGATGACAGATACGCAGTATTTT. This chain connects TRBV20-1 to TRBJ2-3; TRBD2 matches 13 bases. Trimming removed 6 bases from V and 3 bases from J; junction bases left unmatched: 3. CDR1 and CDR2 (germline): DFQATT, SNEGSKA (reference sequence). This CDR3 has 14 residues.

The chain uses TRBV5-1 and TRBJ2-5; 11 bases match TRBD2. The V gene end was trimmed by 3 bases and the J gene end by 5 bases; junction bases not matched to a gene: 9. CDR1 SGHRS and CDR2 YFSETQ come from the germline V gene. CDR3 length equals 16 residues. The CDR3 region is CASSSAGTSGGETQYF. The CDR3 DNA is TGCGCCAGCAGCTCCGCCGGGACTAGCGGTGGGGAGACCCAGTACTTC.

The chain has TRBV28 and TRBJ1-5, with D hard to call. CDR1 is MDHEN and CDR2 is SYDVKM in the germline V gene. Trimming shortened V by 5 bases and J by 4 bases, and 9 bases separated the two germline ends. This CDR3 has 13 amino acids. The CDR3 DNA follows: TGTGCCAGCAGTCCCCAGTTGAATCAGCCCCAGCATTTT. It yields the protein CASSPQLNQPQHF.